Below, one T cell receptor (beta chain) is given with its context. The antigen remains unidentified. The sample is drawn from a study of radiotherapy plus CTLA-4 blockade in lung cancer. Background on the study: Of all patients, around 18% responded objectively and roughly 31% showed disease control.

Focal radiation plus CTLA-4 blockade with ipilimumab was given to patients with chemo-refractory metastatic non-small-cell lung cancer. This CDR3 is 16 amino acids long. Germline CDR1 reads SGHVS; CDR2 reads FNYEAQ. Trimming stripped 0 bases from V and 1 base from J, with 10 bases between. Study outcomes and limitations: After radiotherapy and ipilimumab, tumor-derived clones expanded in peripheral blood. Reported findings show early blood T cell clone dynamics, with interferon-beta, best predicted response.

Generated by immunoSEQ multiplex PCR, the TCRdb table keeps only in-frame clones and is missing some. The sample yields about 76,000 clones, 70% to 85% seen once. The specimen was peripheral blood, collected from a patient treated with radiotherapy plus ipilimumab. V usage is TRBV7-6 and J usage is TRBJ1-3; a weak D match, TRBD1 (6 bases). This TCR derives from a human donor with non-small cell lung cancer who had stable disease on radiotherapy plus ipilimumab. The CDR3 nucleotides are TGTGCCAGCAGCTTAGCCCTACAGGGATCTGGAAACACCATATATTTT. It yields the protein CASSLALQGSGNTIYF.